Below are 25 T cell receptor beta chains sequenced from a single sample in a study of response to subunit inactivated influenza vaccine. A single record per CDR3 protein comes from TCRdb applying MiXCR to the RT-PCR reads. This table holds roughly 700,000 distinct CDR3 sequences, approximately 14% found once. The sequencing used PBMCs from blood, collected 14 to 15 days before vaccination. The receptors here all came from a man aged 45 to 65 who received an inactivated influenza vaccine.

Here the CDR3 reads CASSIPGADTQYF. The DNA for the CDR3 is TGTGCCAGTAGTATACCAGGGGCAGATACGCAGTATTTT. This chain connects TRBV19 to TRBJ2-3; D is perhaps TRBD1 (6 bases). CDR3 length equals 13 residues. Germline CDR1 is LNHDA and CDR2 is SQIVND (reference sequence). V lost 2 bases and J lost 4, with 7 bases in between.

This clonotype occurred many times. Here the CDR3 DNA reads TGCAGCGTTGGGCTTGAAGCTTTCTTT. Protein: CSVGLEAFF. This chain uses TRBV29-1 with TRBJ1-1; D gene ambiguous. The V end was cut by 4 bases, the J end by 7 bases, with 4 bases between. CDR1 and CDR2 (germline): SQVTM, ANQGSEA. CDR3 size: 9 residues.

Of note for this clonotype: This may be a read error: a much more frequent sequence differs by one nucleotide. The rearrangement uses TRBV14 and TRBJ2-1, with 7 bases fitting TRBD1. The CDR3 contains 14 residues. Germline V gives CDR1 SGHDN, CDR2 FVKESK. The CDR3 loop is CATSLFRGSHEQFF. The CDR3 DNA is TGTGCCACCAGCCTGTTCAGGGGGAGCCATGAGCAGTTCTTC.

The chain couples TRBV4-1 to TRBJ2-5, with 8 bases matching TRBD1. Losses at the gene ends were 3 bases for V and 2 bases for J; bases not matched to a gene: 11. The CDR3 is 17 residues long. Germline CDR1 MGHRA, CDR2 YSYEKL. In DNA, the CDR3 is TGCGCCAGCAGCCATGGCAGGGGGCGGAGGAGGCAAGAGACCCAGTACTTC. Protein: CASSHGRGRRRQETQYF.

The chain has TRBV11-1 and TRBJ2-2; 14 bases are a match to TRBD2. The junction had 11 bases not matched to a gene; V was cut back by 5 bases and J by 3 bases. The CDR3 contains 19 residues. From germline, CDR1 is SGHAT and CDR2 FQDESV (reference sequence). CDR3 sequence: CASSPPTSGRVKDTGELFF. Written as DNA, the CDR3 is TGTGCCAGCAGCCCCCCGACTAGCGGGAGGGTAAAGGACACCGGGGAGCTGTTTTTT.

V usage is TRBV6-2 or TRBV6-3 and J usage is TRBJ1-1, with D perhaps TRBD1 (5 bases). V was trimmed by 4 bases and J by 0 bases, leaving 12 bases between them. The CDR3 loop spans 15 amino acids. Germline V lookup: CDR1 MNHEY, CDR2 SVGEGT. The CDR3 reads CASSSPDIMNTEAFF. For the CDR3, the DNA is TGTGCCAGCAGTTCCCCGGACATTATGAACACTGAAGCTTTCTTT.

This clonotype was observed a few times. The V gene is TRBV2, the J gene TRBJ1-5, with D maybe TRBD1 (5 bases). The CDR3 runs to 15 residues. The germline V gene has CDR1 SNHLY and CDR2 FYNNEI. Trimming left V 9 bases short and J 0 bases short, with 15 bases between. CDR3 region: CASSSGRYSNQPQHF. In nucleotides, the CDR3 is TGTGCCAGTTCTTCAGGGCGGTATAGCAATCAGCCCCAGCATTTT.

This clonotype was seen ten or more times. The J gene is TRBJ2-7, the V gene TRBV18, with TRBD1 matching over 12 bases. The germline V gene has CDR1 KGHSH and CDR2 LQKENI. V was clipped by 3 bases and J by 3 bases; unmatched bases: 3. This CDR3 has 15 amino acids. In DNA form, the CDR3 reads TGTGCCAGCTCACCTGGGACAGGGGGCCTCTACGAGCAGTACTTC. This codes for CASSPGTGGLYEQYF.

This clonotype has just a few counts. V is TRBV7-9 and J is TRBJ1-1, with TRBD1 identical over 7 bases. This CDR3 is 13 amino acids long. The germline gives CDR1 SEHNR, CDR2 FQNEAQ (reference sequence). V lost 5 bases to trimming and J lost 10 bases; unmatched junction nucleotides: 10. CDR3: CASSRDRTWRAFF. CDR3 in DNA: TGTGCCAGCAGCCGGGACAGAACCTGGAGAGCTTTCTTT.

The rearrangement links TRBV7-2 to TRBJ2-4, with 7 bases fitting TRBD2. The CDR3 is made up of 16 amino acids. V was pared by 3 bases and J by 7 bases, with 12 bases of the junction left unmatched. Looked up from germline, CDR1 is SGHTA and CDR2 is FQGNSA. The CDR3 DNA reads TGTGCCAGCAGCTTTGTGGCGGGAGCGGCGGGTAACATTCAGTACTTC. This codes for CASSFVAGAAGNIQYF.

In its sample, this clonotype was seen many times. V usage is TRBV29-1 and J usage is TRBJ1-1; D is undetermined. The CDR3 sequence is 12 residues long. The ends were cut back, 4 bases at V and 1 base at J, with 7 bases in the middle. Germline lookup yields CDR1 SQVTM and CDR2 ANQGSEA. DNA for the CDR3: TGCAGCGTTGGGAAGAGGAACACTGAAGCTTTCTTT. Translation gives CSVGKRNTEAFF.

This rearrangement joins TRBV7-9 to TRBJ2-5; D ambiguous. Per the germline V gene, CDR1 is SEHNR and CDR2 is FQNEAQ (reference sequence). The CDR3 runs 14 residues. Trimming stripped 2 bases from V and 5 bases from J, with 12 bases between. CDR3 DNA sequence: TGTGCCAGCAGCTTAACATTAGCTTCGGAGACCCAGTACTTC. This sequence encodes CASSLTLASETQYF.

The chain carries TRBV4-2 and TRBJ2-1, with TRBD1 matching over 7 bases. Losses at the gene ends were 3 bases for V and 9 bases for J; bases not matched to a gene: 5. Germline V gives CDR1 LGHNA, CDR2 YNFKEQ. The CDR3 sequence is 13 residues long. CDR3 protein: CASSHSGGGEQFF. The CDR3 nucleotides read TGTGCCAGCAGCCACTCAGGGGGTGGTGAGCAGTTCTTC.

This clonotype has only a few counts. The V call is TRBV3-1, the J call TRBJ1-3; no clear D. Germline CDR1 is LGHDT and CDR2 is YNNKEL (reference sequence). This CDR3 comprises 14 residues. Deletions cut 4 bases from V and 0 bases from J, with 7 bases between. The CDR3 DNA is TGTGCCAGCAGCCTCACAGACTCTGGAAACACCATATATTTT. It specifies CASSLTDSGNTIYF. The whole variable domain, remainder taken from reference TRBV3-1 and TRBJ1-3, is DTAVSQTPKYLVTQMGNDKSIKCEQNLGHDTMYWYKQDSKKFLKIMFSYNNKELIINETVPNRFSPKSPDKAHLNLHINSLELGDSAVYFCASSLTDSGNTIYFGEGSWLTVV.

The chain is built from TRBV14 and TRBJ2-7, with D possibly matching TRBD1 (6 bases). The ends were cut back, 0 bases at V and 1 base at J, with 16 bases in the middle. Germline-derived CDR1 and CDR2 are SGHDN and FVKESK. The CDR3 is 17 residues long. For the CDR3, the DNA is TGTGCCAGCAGCCAAGATGATTGGACAGATGCATCCTACGAGCAGTACTTC. Translating it yields CASSQDDWTDASYEQYF.

This clonotype was observed at least ten times. Germline is not matched at one junction end, which may reflect a read error. CDR3 DNA sequence: TGCGCCAGCAGCGTAAAAGAGACCCAGTACTTC. Translated, it gives CASSVKETQYF. The rearrangement links TRBV2 to TRBJ2-5; unclear D gene. The CDR3 is made up of 11 amino acids. Germline lookup yields CDR1 SNHLY and CDR2 FYNNEI.

The V and J genes are TRBV12-3 or TRBV12-4 and TRBJ2-5; a weak D match, TRBD1 (5 bases). V was trimmed by 8 bases and J by 3 bases, leaving 10 bases between them. This CDR3 comprises 12 residues. CDR3 nucleotide sequence: TGTGCCAGCGGCAACAGGAAAGAGACCCAGTACTTC. This translates into CASGNRKETQYF.

This clonotype has a handful of counts. This chain connects TRBV10-3 to TRBJ1-1, with D possibly being TRBD1 (6 bases). Germline V gives CDR1 ENHRY, CDR2 SYGVKD. With 7 bases removed from V and 4 bases from J, the gap between germline ends came to 7 bases. CDR3 length equals 11 residues. CDR3 amino acids: CAITRGTEAFF. Written as DNA, the CDR3 is TGTGCCATCACCAGGGGCACTGAAGCTTTCTTT.

This clonotype was seen a few times. The chain is built from TRBV11-3 and TRBJ2-2; a weak D match, TRBD2 (5 bases). CDR1 is SGHNT and CDR2 is YENEEA in the germline V gene. Deletions cut 5 bases from V and 3 bases from J, with 13 bases between. The CDR3 extends over 15 amino acids. This chain's CDR3 is CASSPGGWDTGELFF. In nucleotides, the CDR3 is TGTGCCAGCAGCCCCGGAGGATGGGACACCGGGGAGCTGTTTTTT.

This clonotype was recorded a few times. The chain combines TRBV6-1 with TRBJ2-2; the D gene is possibly TRBD1 (6 bases). There are 16 residues in the CDR3. V dropped 5 bases and J dropped 1 base, with 14 bases sitting between them. CDR1 is MNHNS and CDR2 is SASEGT in the germline V gene. The CDR3 loop is CASSQTGQVNTGELFF. The DNA of the CDR3 is TGTGCCAGCAGTCAAACGGGACAAGTGAACACCGGGGAGCTGTTTTTT.

This clonotype occurred many times. This chain links TRBV29-1 with TRBJ1-1; D is uncertain. This CDR3 is 15 amino acids long. The V end lost 0 bases, the J end lost 1 base, and 12 bases lay between the germline ends. Germline CDR1 and CDR2: SQVTM and ANQGSEA. The CDR3 here is CSVEDRWASNTEAFF. The CDR3 region has the DNA TGCAGCGTTGAAGATCGCTGGGCCTCGAACACTGAAGCTTTCTTT.

The V call is TRBV29-1, the J call TRBJ2-1; 9 positions match TRBD2. The germline V gene encodes CDR1 SQVTM and CDR2 ANQGSEA. Losses at the gene ends were 4 bases for V and 1 base for J; bases not matched to a gene: 8. This CDR3 comprises 16 residues. Written as DNA, the CDR3 is TGCAGCGTTGGAGGGGGCGGGGGGGCGTCCTACAATGAGCAGTTCTTC. Amino acid sequence: CSVGGGGGASYNEQFF.

This clonotype was seen more than once but under ten times. The rearrangement links TRBV12-3 or TRBV12-4 to TRBJ2-1, with 9 nucleotides matching TRBD2. The CDR3 is 14 amino acids. Trimming at V came to 3 bases and at J to 7 bases, leaving 4 bases not matched to a gene. In nucleotides, the CDR3 is TGTGCCAGCAGTTTTAGCGGGAGTTTAAATGAGCAGTTCTTC. Translated, it gives CASSFSGSLNEQFF.

This clonotype was seen a few times. The chain recombines TRBV21-1 with TRBJ2-3; the D segment call TRBD2 is taken from the table without a DNA check. TRBV21-1 counts as a pseudogene. This CDR3 is built from 17 residues. DNA for the CDR3: TGTGCCAGCGGGGGACTAGCGGGAGGGCCAAGCACAGATACGCAGTATTTT. Translating it yields CASGGLAGGPSTDTQYF.

This clonotype was seen a few times. The chain links TRBV29-1 to TRBJ2-7, with 8 bases matching TRBD2. The germline V gene has CDR1 SQVTM and CDR2 ANQGSEA. The CDR3 has 12 residues. V trimming: 4 bases; J trimming: 4 bases; junction bases outside the gene matches: 3. Written as DNA, the CDR3 is TGCAGCGTTGCACCTAGCGGGTACGAGCAGTACTTC. The encoded protein is CSVAPSGYEQYF.